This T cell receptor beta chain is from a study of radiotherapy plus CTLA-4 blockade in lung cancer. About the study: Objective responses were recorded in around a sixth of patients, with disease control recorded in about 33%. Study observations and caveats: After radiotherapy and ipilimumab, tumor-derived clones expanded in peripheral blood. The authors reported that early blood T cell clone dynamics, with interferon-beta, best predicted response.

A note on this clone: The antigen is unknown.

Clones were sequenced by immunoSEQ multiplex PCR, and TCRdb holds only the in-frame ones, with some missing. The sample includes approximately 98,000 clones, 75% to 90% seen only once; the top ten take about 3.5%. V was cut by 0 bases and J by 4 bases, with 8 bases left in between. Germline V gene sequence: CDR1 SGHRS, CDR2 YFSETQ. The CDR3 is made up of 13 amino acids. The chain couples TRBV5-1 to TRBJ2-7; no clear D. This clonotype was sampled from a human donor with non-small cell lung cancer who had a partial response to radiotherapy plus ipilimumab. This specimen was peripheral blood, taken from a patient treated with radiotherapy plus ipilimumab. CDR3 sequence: CASSLDSRYEQYF. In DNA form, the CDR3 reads TGCGCCAGCAGCTTGGACAGTCGGTACGAGCAGTACTTC.